This T cell receptor beta chain was recovered during a study of blood T cell repertoires in COVID-19. The count of this clone is one. Sequenced by immunoSEQ multiplex PCR; TCRdb stores in-frame clones only, minus some. The sample contains approximately 210,000 clones, approximately 80% of which appear only once. Trimming pared 0 bases from V and 10 bases from J, leaving 21 bases between. Germline CDR1 and CDR2: LGHDT and YNNKEL (reference sequence). CDR3 length: 16 residues. The material sequenced was peripheral blood. The J gene is TRBJ1-1, the V gene TRBV3-1 (or the pseudogene TRBV3-2); no clear D. The TCR originated in a man between 60 and 70 years old with COVID-19, enrolled during active disease. CDR3 nucleotides: TGTGCCAGCAGCCAAGATGGAGGCCAGGTCATCGTCAGAGCTTTCTTT. Translation: CASSQDGGQVIVRAFF.